These 10 T cell receptor beta chains came from one sample sequenced in a study of T cells in Graves' hyperthyroidism and ophthalmopathy. TCR beta CDR3 region amplification was performed from RNA transcripts. First-round RT-PCR with HTBI primers amplified the TCR CDR3 region. TCRdb reprocessed the multiplex PCR reads via MiXCR and lists one record per CDR3 protein. The table has hundreds of thousands of distinct CDR3 sequences, around 15% seen once. Sequenced input: blood. These receptors all stem from a woman younger than 30 with Graves' ophthalmopathy.

This clonotype was seen ten or more times. The V and J genes are TRBV28 and TRBJ1-2, with TRBD1 identical over 10 bases. Looked up from germline, CDR1 is MDHEN and CDR2 is SYDVKM. The junction had 11 bases not matched to a gene; V was cut back by 2 bases and J by 8 bases. CDR3 size: 16 residues. CDR3 amino acids: CASSLVTGTGARGYTF. The CDR3 coding sequence is TGTGCCAGCAGTTTAGTGACCGGGACAGGGGCCCGGGGCTACACCTTC.

The sample holds many counts of this clonotype. The chain recombines TRBV18 with TRBJ2-6; D not certain. The CDR3 totals 16 residues. V was clipped by 6 bases and J by 0 bases, with 12 bases between them. The V gene's germline CDR1 is KGHSH and CDR2 LQKENI. CDR3 coding DNA: TGTGCCAGCTCCGTCCCCGGATACTCTGGGGCCAACGTCCTGACTTTC. It is translated as CASSVPGYSGANVLTF.

A word on this clonotype: In this CDR3 the conserved last residue, phenylalanine or tryptophan, is missing, so a read error is likely. The V call is TRBV11-2, the J call TRBJ1-6; possible D gene TRBD1, 5 bases. This CDR3 comprises 15 residues. Germline CDR1 SGHAT, CDR2 FQNNGV. Trimming took off 5 bases at V and 5 bases at J, with 13 bases between the two ends. For the CDR3, the DNA is TGTGCCAGCAGCCAAGCCGCGGGGGATAATTCACCCCTCCACCTT. As protein: CASSQAAGDNSPLHL.

This clonotype was observed many times. The V and J genes are TRBV29-1 and TRBJ2-7, with 10 nucleotides matching TRBD2. The CDR3 is 14 residues long. Germline V gene sequence: CDR1 SQVTM, CDR2 ANQGSEA. The V and J ends lost 6 bases and 5 bases, in that order; junction bases with no gene match: 10. In DNA form, the CDR3 reads TGCAGCGTCTCCCCTAGCGGGGGTGGGAACGAGCAGTACTTC. Translation: CSVSPSGGGNEQYF.

This clonotype appeared a few times. V is TRBV6-1 and J is TRBJ1-1; TRBD1 is a possible D gene (5 bases). The CDR3 totals 12 residues. The V end was cut by 6 bases, the J end by 7 bases, with 12 bases between. CDR1 and CDR2 (germline): MNHNS, SASEGT. The CDR3 nucleotides read TGTGCCAGCAGCAGCAGGGTCCTTGAAGCTTTCTTT. It encodes CASSSRVLEAFF.

This clonotype was recorded many times. The V gene is TRBV20-1, the J gene TRBJ2-1, with TRBD2 matching 7 bases. Germline CDR1 is DFQATT and CDR2 is SNEGSKA (reference sequence). V lost 0 bases and J lost 4; bases outside the gene matches: 12. The CDR3 contains 17 residues. Here the CDR3 reads CSARDRGGGSGYNEQFF. The CDR3 DNA reads as TGCAGTGCTAGAGATCGCGGTGGCGGGAGTGGGTACAATGAGCAGTTCTTC.

This clonotype came up many times. The chain couples TRBV28 to TRBJ1-1; no definite D call. V was trimmed by 6 bases and J by 8 bases, leaving 16 bases between them. CDR1 is MDHEN and CDR2 is SYDVKM in the germline V gene. The CDR3 has 13 amino acids. Here the CDR3 DNA reads TGTGCCAGCAGCTACCTGACCCCTCCCGAAGCTTTCTTT. The encoded protein is CASSYLTPPEAFF.

This clonotype was counted between two and nine times. A much bigger clone sits one base away, suggesting this may be a read error. The rearrangement links TRBV5-1 to TRBJ1-2; D gene ambiguous. Germline V gene sequence: CDR1 SGHRS, CDR2 YFSETQ. V lost 0 bases, J lost 2 bases, and 11 bases lay in between. CDR3 size: 15 residues. The CDR3 is CASSLGYSPNYGYTF. CDR3 DNA: TGCGCCAGCAGCTTGGGTTACTCTCCCAACTATGGCTACACCTTC. The whole variable domain, remainder taken from reference TRBV5-1 and TRBJ1-2, is KAGVTQTPRYLIKTRGQQVTLSCSPISGHRSVSWYQQTPGQGLQFLFEYFSETQRNKGNFPGRFSGRQFSNSRSEMNVSTLELGDSALYLCASSLGYSPNYGYTFGSGTRLTVV.

This clonotype appeared many times. This chain connects TRBV2 to TRBJ2-5; D uncertain. This CDR3 has 14 residues. Germline V gene data show CDR1 as SNHLY and CDR2 as FYNNEI. V dropped 3 bases and J dropped 5 bases, with 13 bases sitting between them. The CDR3 protein is CASSELWLWETQYF. The DNA for the CDR3 is TGTGCCAGCAGTGAGCTTTGGCTTTGGGAGACCCAGTACTTC.

This clonotype was seen a few times. This sequence joins TRBV19 and TRBJ2-1; D is possibly TRBD1 (6 bases). The CDR3 loop spans 14 amino acids. The V and J ends lost 1 base and 5 bases respectively, with 9 bases between them. In germline, CDR1 is LNHDA, CDR2 SQIVND (reference sequence). CDR3 sequence (DNA): TGTGCCAGTAGTATAGTAGGGGGACACAATGAGCAGTTCTTC. Residues: CASSIVGGHNEQFF.